This T cell receptor (beta chain) comes out of a study of T-cell memory formation after mild COVID-19. Study information: Clustering of TCRs was largely donor specific. Study-level results: A balance of CD4 and CD8 characterized clones contracting day 15 to 85, whereas later expanders leaned CD4+.

Only a few counts were recorded for this clonotype. Its antigen is not known. From the 5' RACE reads, TCRdb called clonotypes with MiXCR, one entry per CDR3 protein. The data show 380,000 or so distinct CDR3 sequences, approximately 15% seen once. Trimming took off 7 bases at V and 8 bases at J, with 17 bases between the two ends. Germline V CDR1 and CDR2: MNHEY, SMNVEV (reference sequence). This CDR3 is 13 amino acids long. The chain recombines TRBV27 with TRBJ1-2; D possibly corresponds to TRBD1 (6 bases). The specimen sequenced was PBMCs or a T cell subset sorted from them (not recorded which). The TCR sequence derives from a man aged 18 to 30 who had mild COVID-19 (a few samples of this study predate the infection). Cell type and time point are not known. DNA of the CDR3: TGTGCCAGCAACTATGGGGGGCCGGAGGGCTACACCTTC. The encoded protein is CASNYGGPEGYTF.